The entry that follows covers one TCR beta chain sequence. Described treatment: preoperative locoregional IRX-2 cytokine immunotherapy. Preoperative locoregional IRX-2 cytokine immunotherapy was tested in the phase Ib source study. The CDR3 spans 13 residues. Germline V gene sequence: CDR1 GTSNPN, CDR2 SVGIG (reference sequence). The germline V and J ends were trimmed by 2 bases and 5 bases, with 10 bases remaining between them. The sample comes from a study of preoperative IRX-2 immunotherapy in early breast cancer. Assay used: immunoSEQ multiplex PCR; TCRdb lists only in-frame clones, some missing. The table includes 35,000 to 55,000 clones, approximately 94% detected once.

Sequences were derived from tumor tissue, sampled after IRX-2 immunotherapy. V and J are TRBV30 and TRBJ1-5; the D is unclear. The receptor was isolated from a human donor with breast cancer. In nucleotides, the CDR3 is TGTGCCTGGAGTCCGACCGTACATCAGCCCCAGCATTTT. It codes for CAWSPTVHQPQHF.